Below are 24 T cell receptor beta chains sequenced from a single sample in a study of blood T cell repertoires in COVID-19 (TCRdb year 2020). Library construction relied on the immunoSEQ multiplex PCR assay. This is the immuneACCESS table as TCRdb keeps it, with only in-frame sequences that have V and J called. A part of the clones is gone; compared with another copy, unresolved V genes explain less than half, and the rest is unexplained. The sample profile shows about 200,000 clones; about nine tenths of them were found once. Almost 4.5% of the sample rests with the top ten. The source material was peripheral blood. The receptor source for this set is a man aged 50 to 60 with acute or convalescent COVID-19.

This chain links TRBV6-6 with TRBJ1-1; TRBD1 might be the D (5 bases). Trimming took off 6 bases at V and 6 bases at J, with 14 bases between the two ends. Per the germline V gene, CDR1 is MNHNY and CDR2 is SVGAGI (reference sequence). This CDR3 spans 13 amino acids. CDR3 loop: CASSLDSIAEAFF. Written as DNA, the CDR3 is TGTGCCAGCAGCCTTGACAGCATTGCTGAAGCTTTCTTT.

The rearrangement joins TRBV30 to TRBJ2-1, with 9 bases lining up with TRBD2. CDR3 length: 13 residues. V was pared by 5 bases and J by 6 bases, with 5 bases of the junction left unmatched. The germline V gene has CDR1 GTSNPN and CDR2 SVGIG (reference sequence). DNA of the CDR3: TGTGCCTGGCGGGGCGGGGGGGCCAATGAGCAGTTCTTC. It encodes CAWRGGGANEQFF.

J is TRBJ1-5 and V is TRBV27, with D hard to call. The CDR3 totals 13 residues. The V gene lost 3 bases and the J gene lost 6 bases, with 9 bases spanning the gap. Per germline, CDR1 MNHEY and CDR2 SMNVEV (reference sequence). CDR3 bases: TGTGCCAGCAGTTTGGTCGGAGGTCAGCCCCAGCATTTT. Protein sequence: CASSLVGGQPQHF.

The chain employs TRBV6-5 and TRBJ2-7; D gene uncertain. The ends were cut back, 6 bases at V and 0 bases at J, with 12 bases in the middle. Germline V lookup: CDR1 MNHEY, CDR2 SVGAGI. This CDR3 has 14 residues. The CDR3 loop reads CASSPVPSSYEQYF. CDR3 DNA: TGTGCCAGCAGCCCCGTACCGAGCTCCTACGAGCAGTACTTC.

The chain has TRBV6-4 and TRBJ1-1, with a weak D call TRBD1 (5 bases). Trimming took 5 bases from V and 2 from J, leaving 9 bases between them. The CDR3 totals 13 residues. Germline loops: CDR1 MRHNA, CDR2 SNTAGT. CDR3 in DNA: TGTGCCAGCAGTTCCGGGACTAACACTGAAGCTTTCTTT. This encodes CASSSGTNTEAFF.

The chain carries TRBV5-4 and TRBJ2-3; tentatively, D is TRBD2 (6 bases). This CDR3 is 17 amino acids long. Germline V gene sequence: CDR1 SGHNT, CDR2 YYREEE (reference sequence). V was shortened by 0 bases and J by 7 bases, with 21 bases between the two germline ends. The CDR3 loop is CASSLAPSGVLPYTQYF. CDR3 in DNA: TGTGCCAGCAGCTTGGCCCCCTCGGGGGTGCTCCCCTATACGCAGTATTTT.

The rearrangement links TRBV9 to TRBJ1-2; D is unclear. Germline V gene data show CDR1 as SGDLS and CDR2 as YYNGEE. This CDR3 comprises 17 residues. Trimming cost V 4 bases and J 5 bases, with 24 bases left between them. This chain's CDR3 is CASSPPLGLDTTYGYTF. In nucleotides, the CDR3 is TGTGCCAGCAGCCCCCCGCTGGGCCTCGACACAACGTATGGCTACACCTTC.

This chain connects TRBV11-3 to TRBJ2-7; 7 positions match TRBD2. CDR1 and CDR2 from the germline V gene are SGHNT and YENEEA. CDR3 size: 15 residues. V trimming: 5 bases; J trimming: 0 bases; junction bases outside the gene matches: 7. CDR3 DNA sequence: TGTGCCAGCAGCCCGGGGGGAGGGACCTCCTACGAGCAGTACTTC. It encodes CASSPGGGTSYEQYF. The entire variable domain, with the rest obtained from reference TRBV11-3 and TRBJ2-7, is as follows: EAGVVQSPRYKIIEKKQPVAFWCNPISGHNTLYWYLQNLGQGPELLIRYENEEAVDDSQLPKDRFSAERLKGVDSTLKIQPAELGDSAVYLCASSPGGGTSYEQYFGPGTRLTVT.

This chain links TRBV5-6 with TRBJ2-4, with a possible D match to TRBD1 (6 bases). Per the germline V gene, CDR1 is SGHDT and CDR2 is YYEEEE. V was pared by 3 bases and J by 1 base, with 14 bases between. The CDR3 is made up of 16 amino acids. In DNA form, the CDR3 reads TGTGCCAGCAGCTCAAGGGGGACCCTTGCCAAAAACATTCAGTACTTC. This gives the protein CASSSRGTLAKNIQYF. Full variable domain (outside the CDR3, taken from reference TRBV5-6 and TRBJ2-4): DAGVTQSPTHLIKTRGQQVTLRCSPKSGHDTVSWYQQALGQGPQFIFQYYEEEERQRGNFPDRFSGHQFPNYSSELNVNALLLGDSALYLCASSSRGTLAKNIQYFGAGTRLSVL.

The chain couples TRBV19 to TRBJ2-3; possible D gene TRBD1, 5 bases. Trimming removed 3 bases at V and 4 bases at J, with 11 bases between. This CDR3 spans 14 amino acids. Germline CDR1 is LNHDA and CDR2 is SQIVND (reference sequence). This chain's CDR3 is CASSIHRLADTQYF. The CDR3 nucleotides read TGTGCCAGTAGTATCCACAGGTTGGCAGATACGCAGTATTTT. The full variable domain, its missing parts supplied by reference TRBV19 and TRBJ2-3, is DGGITQSPKYLFRKEGQNVTLSCEQNLNHDAMYWYRQDPGQGLRLIYYSQIVNDFQKGDIAEGYSVSREKKESFPLTVTSAQKNPTAFYLCASSIHRLADTQYFGPGTRLTVL.

J is TRBJ2-3 and V is TRBV2; D is perhaps TRBD1 (5 bases). From germline, CDR1 is SNHLY and CDR2 FYNNEI. The CDR3 length is 13 residues. The V gene lost 4 bases and the J gene lost 3 bases, with 8 bases spanning the gap. The CDR3 region is CASSGGKTDTQYF. CDR3 in DNA: TGTGCCAGCAGTGGGGGCAAAACAGATACGCAGTATTTT.

The rearrangement uses TRBV2 and TRBJ2-2, with 9 nucleotides matching TRBD1. The V gene's germline CDR1 is SNHLY and CDR2 FYNNEI. The length of the CDR3 is 15 residues. J lost 2 bases, V lost 6 bases, and 4 bases had no gene match. The CDR3 DNA reads TGTGCCAGCAGGGGACAGGGTGGTAACACCGGGGAGCTGTTTTTT. Translating gives CASRGQGGNTGELFF. The full variable domain, with the rest looked up from reference TRBV2 and TRBJ2-2, is EPEVTQTPSHQVTQMGQEVILRCVPISNHLYFYWYRQILGQKVEFLVSFYNNEISEKSEIFDDQFSVERPDGSNFTLKIRSTKLEDSAMYFCASRGQGGNTGELFFGEGSRLTVL.

The CDR3 DNA reads TGTGCCAGCAGCCAGCGATACAATCAGCCCCAGCATTTT. This codes for CASSQRYNQPQHF. The chain has TRBV6-5 and TRBJ1-5; D gene ambiguous. The length of the CDR3 is 13 residues. The V and J ends lost 6 bases and 3 bases respectively, with 9 bases between them. Germline CDR1 is MNHEY and CDR2 is SVGAGI.

The chain recombines TRBV12-3 or TRBV12-4 with TRBJ2-7; D may be TRBD1 (5 bases). This CDR3 has 12 amino acids. V was pared by 6 bases and J by 4 bases, with 10 bases between. The CDR3 is CASSPHRYEQYF. The CDR3 DNA is TGTGCCAGCAGCCCCCACAGGTACGAGCAGTACTTC.

V and J are TRBV10-2 and TRBJ1-6; 7 nucleotides line up with TRBD1. This CDR3 spans 15 amino acids. The ends lost 6 bases at V and 8 bases at J; junction bases unmatched: 10. Germline CDR1 reads WSHSY; CDR2 reads SAAADI. The CDR3 nucleotides read TGCGCCAGCAGGGTAGAGACAGGGTGGGATTCACCCCTCCACTTT. Protein product: CASRVETGWDSPLHF.

V is TRBV6-5 and J is TRBJ1-2; D gene uncertain. Germline lookup yields CDR1 MNHEY and CDR2 SVGAGI. The CDR3 extends over 12 amino acids. The V end was cut by 5 bases, the J end by 2 bases, with 6 bases between. The CDR3 protein is CASSQVNYGYTF. The CDR3 DNA reads TGTGCCAGCAGTCAGGTGAACTATGGCTACACCTTC.

This chain joins TRBV5-6 and TRBJ1-6; 7 nucleotides agree with TRBD1. V lost 3 bases to trimming and J lost 4 bases; unmatched junction nucleotides: 10. Germline CDR1 reads SGHDT; CDR2 reads YYEEEE. This CDR3 spans 17 amino acids. CDR3 sequence reads: CASSWGRTGLYNSPLHF. CDR3 coding DNA: TGTGCCAGCAGCTGGGGCCGGACAGGCTTGTATAATTCACCCCTCCACTTT.

The V call is TRBV5-4, the J call TRBJ1-1, with D uncertain. The CDR3 totals 14 residues. Deletions cut 3 bases from V and 4 bases from J, with 13 bases between. CDR1 SGHNT and CDR2 YYREEE come from the germline V gene (reference sequence). The CDR3 protein is CASSSPSPLTEAFF. Here the CDR3 DNA reads TGTGCCAGCAGCTCACCCAGTCCTCTCACTGAAGCTTTCTTT.

The CDR3 nucleotides read TGTGCCAGCAGCTTGATAAGCGTGAACACTGAAGCTTTCTTT. Translation gives CASSLISVNTEAFF. V is TRBV5-5 and J is TRBJ1-1; D unresolved. With 1 base removed from V and 0 bases from J, the gap between germline ends came to 7 bases. The CDR3 contains 14 residues. CDR1 is SGHKS, CDR2 YYEKEE, per germline (reference sequence).

This chain connects TRBV5-1 to TRBJ2-7, with 7 bases that match TRBD2. Losses at the gene ends were 4 bases for V and 6 bases for J; bases not matched to a gene: 10. CDR1 and CDR2 from the germline V gene are SGHRS and YFSETQ. The CDR3 loop spans 14 amino acids. The DNA for the CDR3 is TGCGCCAGCAGCCGGGACGGCGGGGGTCTCGAGCAGTACTTC. It codes for CASSRDGGGLEQYF. Together with reference TRBV5-1 and TRBJ2-7, the CDR3 gives the full variable domain: KAGVTQTPRYLIKTRGQQVTLSCSPISGHRSVSWYQQTPGQGLQFLFEYFSETQRNKGNFPGRFSGRQFSNSRSEMNVSTLELGDSALYLCASSRDGGGLEQYFGPGTRLTVT.

The V and J genes are TRBV3-1 (or the pseudogene TRBV3-2) and TRBJ2-7; D might be TRBD2 (5 bases). Germline V lookup: CDR1 LGHDT, CDR2 YNNKEL (reference sequence). V dropped 1 base and J dropped 0 bases, with 10 bases sitting between them. The CDR3 runs to 15 residues. The CDR3 loop reads CASSQGTLSSYEQYF. In nucleotides, the CDR3 is TGTGCCAGCAGCCAAGGGACTCTCAGCTCCTACGAGCAGTACTTC.

V usage is TRBV7-2 and J usage is TRBJ1-2, with 12 bases lining up with TRBD1. This CDR3 comprises 14 residues. Germline CDR1 and CDR2: SGHTA and FQGNSA. V lost 8 bases and J lost 5; bases outside the gene matches: 6. Here the CDR3 reads CASRGTGGRYGYTF. In DNA form, the CDR3 reads TGTGCCAGCCGAGGGACAGGGGGCAGGTATGGCTACACCTTC.

This clone was picked up one time. This rearrangement joins TRBV27 to TRBJ2-1; a possible D gene is TRBD2 (5 bases). In germline, CDR1 is MNHEY, CDR2 SMNVEV (reference sequence). This CDR3 comprises 14 residues. V dropped 3 bases and J dropped 9 bases, with 15 bases sitting between them. The CDR3 region has the DNA TGTGCCAGCAGTTTCTCCAACGGGATCGGTGAGCAGTTCTTC. Protein: CASSFSNGIGEQFF.

The chain couples TRBV6-5 to TRBJ1-2; 8 nucleotides align to TRBD1. The CDR3 sequence is 15 residues long. Germline V gene lookup returns CDR1 MNHEY and CDR2 SVGAGI. The ends lost 2 bases at V and 8 bases at J; junction bases unmatched: 10. The CDR3 bases are TGTGCCAGCAGTTACAACGTTCAGGGGGCGGGAGGCTACACCTTC. It encodes CASSYNVQGAGGYTF.